This TCR beta chain stems from a study of T cell clonotyping in hematopoietic cell transplantation. Sample time point: recipient sample about 28 days before transplant, after cytoreduction. Clones were sequenced by immunoSEQ multiplex PCR, and TCRdb holds only the in-frame ones, with some missing. The table includes about 9,000 clones, more than 85% detected once. This CDR3 comprises 15 residues. With V trimmed by 4 bases and J by 6 bases, 9 bases remained unmatched. In germline, CDR1 is LGHNT, CDR2 FRNRAP. The sample in question was peripheral blood mononuclear cells, obtained before stem cell transplant. The TCR originated in a woman aged 60-75 years with acute myeloid leukemia. Some clones in this sample may be carry-over from other donors' samples. The chain joins TRBV12-5 to TRBJ2-7; 10 nucleotides align to TRBD1. The DNA for the CDR3 is TGTGCTAGTGGTTGCCCAGGGGGACAGGGGAGCGAGCAGTACGTC. It encodes CASGCPGGQGSEQYV.